The T cell receptor (beta chain) under discussion was sequenced for a study of CD8 T cells in ankylosing spondylitis. Per germline, CDR1 DFQATT and CDR2 SNEGSKA (reference sequence). The CDR3 consists of 13 residues. V lost 5 bases and J 1 base, leaving 11 bases between the germline ends. Quantitative 5'-RACE with molecular barcodes was used to make the TCR beta libraries. TCRdb re-analysed the 5' RACE reads in MiXCR, keeping a single row per CDR3 protein. The sample consists of roughly 490,000 distinct CDR3 sequences, roughly 5.3% of them appearing once. With respect to this clonotype: Its cognate antigen is unknown.

Notes on the study in general: Earlier literature documents some of the motif variants in reactive arthritis synovial fluid and blood. Reports say disease-linked clones showed up significantly more in matched ankylosing spondylitis synovial fluid. Ankylosing spondylitis blood seemed to carry a telltale TCR beta motif made of several highly homologous variants. The authors found the disease-linked clones to be CD8+ and relatively rare in peripheral blood.

This TCR was recovered from a male donor with ankylosing spondylitis. The chain has TRBV20-1 and TRBJ1-1; D is undetermined. Material for sequencing was blood, either unsorted or a sorted T cell fraction (not recorded which). This CDR3 is CSAEGLENTEAFF. The CDR3 nucleotides read TGCAGTGCTGAGGGCCTTGAGAACACTGAAGCTTTCTTT.